The 32 T cell receptor beta chains listed next were all sequenced from one sample in a study of blood T cells in healthy people across ages. Next came a second PCR, run for about 6 to 11 cycles, which used a sample-barcoded 5' primer along with a J-beta primer mix. TCRdb reprocessed the 5' RACE reads via MiXCR and lists one record per CDR3 protein. Altogether 800,000 or so distinct CDR3 sequences are present, 35% to 50% being singletons, with the ten largest covering 15% to 20%. The specimen was blood. Source of these receptors: a man at least 80 years old in good health.

On this clonotype itself: A read error may explain this, as a much larger clone is one base away. This chain links TRBV7-9 with TRBJ2-1, with 13 positions matching TRBD2. The CDR3 contains 17 residues. Germline V gives CDR1 SEHNR, CDR2 FQNEAQ (reference sequence). The CDR3 DNA follows: TGTGTCAGCAGCTCACTAGCGGGAGGGGAAGAGGACAATGAGCAGTTCTTC. Amino acid sequence: CVSSSLAGGEEDNEQFF.

Only a few counts were recorded for this clonotype. The V call is TRBV6-6, the J call TRBJ2-1; D is unclear. The CDR3 covers 12 residues. CDR1 is MNHNY, CDR2 SVGAGI, per germline (reference sequence). Trimming removed 0 bases at V and 8 bases at J, with 5 bases between. CDR3 nucleotides: TGTGCCAGCAGTTACTCGCGACATGAGCAGTTCTTC. As protein: CASSYSRHEQFF.

This clonotype was detected only once. V gene TRBV15 combines with J gene TRBJ2-5; D gene ambiguous. Trimming left V 7 bases short and J 2 bases short, with 11 bases between. The germline CDR1 and CDR2 sequences are LNHNV and YYDKDF (reference sequence). This CDR3 is built from 13 residues. The CDR3 is CATTRGKQETQYF. In DNA form, the CDR3 reads TGTGCCACCACGCGAGGCAAGCAAGAGACCCAGTACTTC.

This clonotype has just a few counts. The chain employs TRBV6-5 and TRBJ2-5, with D unclear. Trimming removed 7 bases at V and 2 bases at J, with 11 bases between. The CDR3 has 13 residues. Germline CDR1 reads MNHEY; CDR2 reads SVGAGI. CDR3 sequence reads: CASTPQEQETQYF. The CDR3 coding sequence is TGTGCCAGCACCCCCCAGGAGCAAGAGACCCAGTACTTC.

The chain employs TRBV6-1 and TRBJ2-3; no definite D call. The CDR3 is made up of 13 amino acids. Germline V gene lookup returns CDR1 MNHNS and CDR2 SASEGT. Trimming cost V 7 bases and J 4 bases, with 12 bases left between them. CDR3 loop: CASTLGVADTQYF. CDR3 bases: TGTGCCAGCACCCTCGGAGTGGCAGATACGCAGTATTTT.

The CDR3 loop is CASGGANYGYTF. CDR3 DNA sequence: TGTGCCAGCGGCGGGGCTAACTATGGCTACACCTTC. This chain joins TRBV28 and TRBJ1-2; D ambiguous. Trimming removed 8 bases at V and 0 bases at J, with 7 bases between. The CDR3 loop spans 12 amino acids. Looked up from germline, CDR1 is MDHEN and CDR2 is SYDVKM.

This clonotype was counted between two and nine times. The CDR3 DNA sequence: TGTGCCAGCAGCCCCCGGGACAGCTATGGCTACACCTTC. It specifies CASSPRDSYGYTF. This sequence joins TRBV7-2 and TRBJ1-2, with 7 bases lining up with TRBD1. Germline V gives CDR1 SGHTA, CDR2 FQGNSA. This CDR3 region has 13 residues. The V gene end was trimmed by 5 bases and the J gene end by 4 bases; junction bases not matched to a gene: 4.

The chain combines TRBV7-9 with TRBJ2-3; the D is unclear. Deletions cut 2 bases from V and 6 bases from J, with 15 bases between. Germline CDR1 and CDR2: SEHNR and FQNEAQ (reference sequence). The CDR3 runs to 15 residues. The CDR3 DNA is TGTGCCAGCAGCTTAAGTGAGGTATCAGTTGATACGCAGTATTTT. It translates to CASSLSEVSVDTQYF.

At least ten counts were recorded for this clonotype. The chain has TRBV7-2 and TRBJ2-7; D is ambiguous. The V end lost 5 bases, the J end lost 2 bases, and 4 bases lay between the germline ends. From germline, CDR1 is SGHTA and CDR2 FQGNSA. This CDR3 has 11 residues. CDR3 sequence: CASSPAYEQYF. The CDR3 region has the DNA TGTGCCAGCAGCCCCGCCTACGAGCAGTACTTC.

The chain links TRBV20-1 to TRBJ1-4; 8 bases are a match to TRBD1. The CDR3 is made up of 15 amino acids. Trimming took 0 bases from V and 3 from J; bases not matched to a gene: 3. Germline V gene data show CDR1 as DFQATT and CDR2 as SNEGSKA (reference sequence). The DNA for the CDR3 is TGCAGTGCTAGAGATCGGGGACAGGCTAATGAAAAACTGTTTTTT. Amino acids: CSARDRGQANEKLFF.

This rearrangement joins TRBV15 to TRBJ1-4; D is undetermined. Germline V lookup: CDR1 LNHNV, CDR2 YYDKDF (reference sequence). This CDR3 contains 13 residues. Trimming shortened V by 0 bases and J by 9 bases, and 8 bases separated the two germline ends. CDR3 sequence: CATSRELRQKLFF. As DNA, the CDR3 is TGTGCCACCAGCAGAGAATTAAGGCAAAAACTGTTTTTT.

This clonotype was counted a few times. CDR3 sequence: CSASKGAGGPLSNQPQHF. The CDR3 coding sequence is TGCAGTGCTTCCAAGGGGGCAGGGGGCCCTCTTAGCAATCAGCCCCAGCATTTT. The chain joins TRBV20-1 to TRBJ1-5; 8 bases align to TRBD1. The CDR3 sequence is 18 residues long. V lost 5 bases to trimming and J lost 0 bases; unmatched junction nucleotides: 15. Germline lookup yields CDR1 DFQATT and CDR2 SNEGSKA (reference sequence).

The V gene is TRBV28, the J gene TRBJ1-1; D is possibly TRBD1 (6 bases). CDR3 length equals 14 residues. Germline V gene lookup returns CDR1 MDHEN and CDR2 SYDVKM. Between the trimmed V and J ends, which lost 7 bases and 5 bases, there was a span of 17 bases. CDR3 protein: CASTRNRAQTEAFF. CDR3 nucleotides: TGTGCCAGCACACGAAACAGGGCTCAAACTGAAGCTTTCTTT.

The chain joins TRBV28 to TRBJ2-1; maybe TRBD2 (6 bases). Between the trimmed V and J ends, which lost 2 bases and 5 bases, there was a span of 16 bases. The CDR3 runs 16 residues. CDR1 and CDR2 (germline): MDHEN, SYDVKM. The CDR3: CASSLTRLARDNEQFF. CDR3 DNA: TGTGCCAGCAGTTTAACCCGGCTAGCGCGGGACAATGAGCAGTTCTTC.

The V call is TRBV28, the J call TRBJ2-3, with D tentatively TRBD1 or TRBD2 (5 bases each). Per germline, CDR1 MDHEN and CDR2 SYDVKM. The CDR3 runs to 15 residues. The ends were cut back, 5 bases at V and 6 bases at J, with 18 bases in the middle. This CDR3 is CASSAPGTGRDTQYF. The CDR3 region has the DNA TGTGCCAGCAGTGCTCCAGGGACCGGTCGGGATACGCAGTATTTT.

This chain joins TRBV30 and TRBJ2-5, with TRBD1 identical over 7 bases. This CDR3 contains 13 residues. Germline CDR1 reads GTSNPN; CDR2 reads SVGIG (reference sequence). V was pared by 5 bases and J by 2 bases, with 5 bases of the junction left unmatched. DNA of the CDR3: TGTGCCTGGGACGGACAGGAACAAGAGACCCAGTACTTC. The encoded protein is CAWDGQEQETQYF. The variable domain in full, with the rest retrieved from reference TRBV30 and TRBJ2-5, is SQTIHQWPATLVQPVGSPLSLECTVEGTSNPNLYWYRQAAGRGLQLLFYSVGIGQISSEVPQNLSASRPQDRQFILSSKKLLLSDSGFYLCAWDGQEQETQYFGPGTRLLVL.

This clonotype appeared many times. In DNA form, the CDR3 reads TGTGCCAGCAGCCAAGATCGTAGCGGCAAAAACATTCAGTACTTC. It codes for CASSQDRSGKNIQYF. The V and J genes are TRBV4-2 and TRBJ2-4; D may be TRBD2 (6 bases). Germline CDR1 reads LGHNA; CDR2 reads YNFKEQ. The V and J ends lost 0 bases and 3 bases respectively, with 9 bases between them. The CDR3 spans 15 residues.

The genes are TRBV7-2 and TRBJ2-4; D unresolved. V was pared by 5 bases and J by 0 bases, with 11 bases between. Germline V lookup: CDR1 SGHTA, CDR2 FQGNSA. The CDR3 loop spans 15 amino acids. CDR3: CASSRATLAKNIQYF. The CDR3 nucleotides are TGTGCCAGCAGCAGAGCAACACTAGCCAAAAACATTCAGTACTTC.

The rearrangement links TRBV29-1 to TRBJ1-4; D gene ambiguous. Germline V CDR1 and CDR2: SQVTM, ANQGSEA. Trimming stripped 7 bases from V and 4 bases from J, with 22 bases between. This CDR3 is built from 16 residues. The CDR3 sequence is CSARGPGAPSNEKLFF. CDR3 DNA sequence: TGCAGCGCCCGAGGGCCCGGAGCACCAAGTAATGAAAAACTGTTTTTT.

J is TRBJ1-5 and V is TRBV6-2 or TRBV6-3, with 7 nucleotides matching TRBD1. Germline-derived CDR1 and CDR2 are MNHEY and SVGEGT. The J segment lost 4 bases and the V segment lost 6 bases, leaving 6 bases of the junction unmatched. CDR3 length equals 14 residues. CDR3 nucleotide sequence: TGTGCCAGCAGCAACAGGGACAGAAATCAGCCCCAGCATTTT. It is translated as CASSNRDRNQPQHF.

This clonotype was counted a few times. In DNA form, the CDR3 reads TGCAGTGCTCAAGGGGGGACAGGGGCCTACGAGCAGTACTTC. It codes for CSAQGGTGAYEQYF. The chain uses TRBV20-1 and TRBJ2-7, with 10 bases aligning to TRBD1. V shed 5 bases and J 2 bases; nucleotides not matched to a gene: 6. This CDR3 is built from 14 residues. Germline CDR1 reads DFQATT; CDR2 reads SNEGSKA (reference sequence).

This clonotype was observed a handful of times. The chain combines TRBV2 with TRBJ1-1; D uncertain. CDR3 size: 13 residues. Germline values: CDR1 SNHLY, CDR2 FYNNEI. The ends were cut back, 5 bases at V and 4 bases at J, with 11 bases in the middle. CDR3 in DNA: TGTGCCAGCAGTCCAGATTCAGGCACTGAAGCTTTCTTT. It yields the protein CASSPDSGTEAFF.

This clonotype has only a few counts. The rearrangement links TRBV20-1 to TRBJ2-7; the D gene could be TRBD1 or TRBD2 (6 bases each). CDR3 length: 13 residues. V was shortened by 6 bases and J by 9 bases, with 21 bases between the two germline ends. In germline, CDR1 is DFQATT, CDR2 SNEGSKA (reference sequence). In nucleotides, the CDR3 is TGCAGTGCAACGCGGGGACAAGGGAGCAGGCAGTACTTC. Encoded protein: CSATRGQGSRQYF.

The rearrangement joins TRBV5-1 to TRBJ2-1; D is uncertain. This CDR3 has 12 amino acids. Between the trimmed V and J ends, which lost 2 bases and 10 bases, there was a span of 10 bases. Germline CDR1 SGHRS, CDR2 YFSETQ. CDR3 in amino acids: CASSFSGREQFF. As DNA, the CDR3 is TGCGCCAGCAGCTTTTCTGGGCGCGAGCAGTTCTTC.

V and J are TRBV18 and TRBJ2-3, with TRBD2 matching 8 bases. Germline CDR1 KGHSH, CDR2 LQKENI. Losses at the gene ends were 3 bases for V and 4 bases for J; bases not matched to a gene: 6. The CDR3 is 15 residues long. CDR3: CASSPAGGVADTQYF. The CDR3 DNA follows: TGTGCCAGCTCACCGGCGGGAGGAGTGGCAGATACGCAGTATTTT.

This clonotype is a singleton in its sample. The rearrangement links TRBV5-1 to TRBJ2-7; 9 nucleotides line up with TRBD1. Gene TRBJ2-5 matches the end of the DNA better, so the J call may be wrong. Germline-derived CDR1 and CDR2 are SGHRS and YFSETQ. The CDR3 totals 15 residues. As DNA, the CDR3 is TGCGCCAGCAGCTTGTACGGGACAGGGTTGGTGACCCAGTACTTC. It is translated as CASSLYGTGLVTQYF.

J is TRBJ2-7 and V is TRBV5-1, with D perhaps matching TRBD1 (6 bases). This CDR3 is built from 15 residues. Germline V gene data show CDR1 as SGHRS and CDR2 as YFSETQ. V lost 3 bases, J lost 3 bases, and 16 bases lay in between. The CDR3 protein is CASSWQAGELYEQYF. As DNA, the CDR3 is TGCGCCAGCAGCTGGCAGGCAGGGGAACTCTACGAGCAGTACTTC.

The genes are TRBV5-1 and TRBJ1-6; a possible D gene is TRBD1 (6 bases). Germline-derived CDR1 and CDR2 are SGHRS and YFSETQ. Trimming cost V 4 bases and J 7 bases, with 9 bases left between them. CDR3 size: 13 residues. DNA for the CDR3: TGCGCCAGCAGCGAGGGACAAAATTCACCCCTCCACTTT. Translation gives CASSEGQNSPLHF.

This clonotype occurred a few times. The CDR3 sequence is CSVVLTGAYEQYF. Here the CDR3 DNA reads TGCAGCGTTGTGTTGACAGGCGCCTACGAGCAGTACTTC. The J gene is TRBJ2-7, the V gene TRBV29-1; possible D gene TRBD1, 6 bases. CDR1 is SQVTM, CDR2 ANQGSEA, per germline. The CDR3 has 13 amino acids. Trimming shortened V by 4 bases and J by 2 bases, and 12 bases separated the two germline ends.

As concerns this clonotype: The junction does not match germline at one end; this may be a read error. This chain connects TRBV13 to TRBJ2-1; D is uncertain. Germline V gives CDR1 PRHDT, CDR2 FYEKMQ (reference sequence). The CDR3 extends over 14 amino acids. CDR3 nucleotides: TGTGCCAGCAGGCCCTGGACGGCTTACAATGGGCAGTTCTTC. It translates to CASRPWTAYNGQFF. Supplemented by reference TRBV13 and TRBJ2-1, the full variable domain reads AAGVIQSPRHLIKEKRETATLKCYPIPRHDTVYWYQQGPGQDPQFLISFYEKMQSDKGSIPDRFSAQQFSDYHSELNMSSLELGDSALYFCASRPWTAYNGQFFGPGTRLTVL.

This clonotype has a handful of counts. The rearrangement uses TRBV6-1 and TRBJ2-7; D may be TRBD1 (5 bases). Germline V gene sequence: CDR1 MNHNS, CDR2 SASEGT. This CDR3 has 17 amino acids. Deletions cut 5 bases from V and 0 bases from J, with 20 bases between. CDR3 protein: CASSLQGISASSYEQYF. The CDR3 nucleotides are TGTGCCAGCAGTCTCCAGGGTATATCGGCCTCCTCCTACGAGCAGTACTTC.

This clonotype was counted between two and nine times. This chain's CDR3 is CSAKNIVDWVHQETQYF. The CDR3 DNA sequence: TGCAGTGCTAAAAACATAGTAGACTGGGTACACCAAGAGACCCAGTACTTC. J is TRBJ2-5 and V is TRBV20-1, with no clear D. V was pared by 4 bases and J by 0 bases, with 21 bases between. From germline, CDR1 is DFQATT and CDR2 SNEGSKA (reference sequence). The length of the CDR3 is 17 residues.